A single T cell receptor (beta chain) is shown here with its context. The antigen remains unidentified. CDR3 length equals 19 residues. CDR1 and CDR2 from the germline V gene are KGHSH and LQKENI. The V gene end was trimmed by 6 bases and the J gene end by 0 bases; junction bases not matched to a gene: 13. Profiling relied on immunoSEQ multiplex PCR, and the TCRdb table lists in-frame clones only, not all of them. Among approximately 280,000 clones, roughly 90% were seen once, and the ten largest hold around 0.92%. This sample is part of a study of cytomegalovirus exposure and HLA in healthy donors. Study-level points and caveats: Most TCR sequences were seen very rarely across donors, but some public TCRs occurred in many. Cytomegalovirus-associated TCR beta chains were listed, numbering 150 to 200.

The sequence derives from a woman between 18 and 29 years old in good health and CMV-seronegative. This chain joins TRBV18 and TRBJ2-6; 8 nucleotides agree with TRBD2. Input material: PBMCs. CDR3 sequence (DNA): TGTGCCAGCTCGGCGGCACCAGCGGGAGACTCCTCTGGGGCCAACGTCCTGACTTTC. It translates to CASSAAPAGDSSGANVLTF. Variable domain in full (rest from reference TRBV18 and TRBJ2-6): NAGVMQNPRHLVRRRGQEARLRCSPMKGHSHVYWYRQLPEEGLKFMVYLQKENIIDESGMPKERFSAEFPKEGPSILRIQQVVRGDSAAYFCASSAAPAGDSSGANVLTFGAGSRLTVL.